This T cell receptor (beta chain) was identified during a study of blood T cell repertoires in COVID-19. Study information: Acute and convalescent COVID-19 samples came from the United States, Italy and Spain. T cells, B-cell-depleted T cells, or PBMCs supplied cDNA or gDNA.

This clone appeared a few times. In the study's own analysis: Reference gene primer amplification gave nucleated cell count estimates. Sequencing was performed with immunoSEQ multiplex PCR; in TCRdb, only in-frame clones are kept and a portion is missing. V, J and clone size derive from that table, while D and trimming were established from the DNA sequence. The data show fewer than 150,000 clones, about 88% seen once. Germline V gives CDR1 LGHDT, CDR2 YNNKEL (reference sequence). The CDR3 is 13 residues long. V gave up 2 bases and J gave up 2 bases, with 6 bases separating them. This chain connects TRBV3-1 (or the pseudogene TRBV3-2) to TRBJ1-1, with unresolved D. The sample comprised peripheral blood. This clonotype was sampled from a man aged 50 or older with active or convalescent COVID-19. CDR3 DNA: TGTGCCAGCAGCCAAACAGATAACACTGAAGCTTTCTTT. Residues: CASSQTDNTEAFF.